The sequence of this T cell receptor (beta chain) was determined in a study of a mutant IDH1 vaccine in newly diagnosed glioma. Study context: Treated patients were roughly 62% male, approximately 38% female, mean age around 40 years. Before enrollment, the patients had been treated with radiotherapy alone, temozolomide alone, or both together. Most of them had received both. General study results and limits: Less than 95% of patients showed vaccine-induced immune responses across multiple MHC alleles.

Method: immunoSEQ multiplex PCR; TCRdb's copy keeps in-frame clones and lacks some. The repertoire holds 30,000 or so clones, with 70% to 90% as singletons. Time point noted: baseline, week 1 (first vaccination visit). Treatment defined: pre-vaccination baseline after standard-of-care therapy. New WHO grade 3 or 4 astrocytomas that were IDH1-mutant and ATRX-lost occurred in the donors. For this clone: Antigen unknown.

Trimming cost V 4 bases and J 0 bases, with 6 bases left between them. This CDR3 comprises 13 residues. Germline V gene lookup returns CDR1 SNHLY and CDR2 FYNNEI. This TCR derives from a woman between 40 and 55 years old with glioma. The chain is built from TRBV2 and TRBJ1-1; D is unclear. Sequencing was performed on PBMCs, taken from a glioma patient treated with radiotherapy, temozolomide or both. Written as DNA, the CDR3 is TGTGCCAGCAGTGGGCAGGTGAACACTGAAGCTTTCTTT. Translating gives CASSGQVNTEAFF. Variable domain in full (rest from reference TRBV2 and TRBJ1-1): EPEVTQTPSHQVTQMGQEVILRCVPISNHLYFYWYRQILGQKVEFLVSFYNNEISEKSEIFDDQFSVERPDGSNFTLKIRSTKLEDSAMYFCASSGQVNTEAFFGQGTRLTVV.